This is a list of T cell receptor beta chains from one sample in a study of regulatory T cells in long-lasting Graves disease. TCRdb called the multiplex PCR reads again in MiXCR, with one record for every CDR3 protein. In the table there are approximately 470,000 distinct CDR3 sequences, around 21% of which are singletons. This specimen consisted of peripheral blood mononuclear cells (PBMCs), obtained when the disease was refractory, from a patient treated with antithyroid drugs. These receptors all come from a female donor with Graves disease. Each CDR3 is given with its conserved first and last residue. Each record gives: clone size, V gene, J gene, CDR3 length, CDR3 protein. Clone size is not always given. Where it is, it says once, few, many or a class for expanded clones.

-	TRBV5-1	TRBJ2-7	16	CASSLGSGTGTYEQYF
many	TRBV5-5	TRBJ2-7	14	CASSLLPQGHEQYF
-	TRBV10-2	TRBJ2-7	14	CASSEDRGWHEQYF
many	TRBV10-3	TRBJ2-7	13	CAISVGQGYEQYF
once	TRBV5-1	TRBJ2-7	15	CAGGLAGDVGYEQYF
-	TRBV7-2	TRBJ2-6	15	CASRWTASGANVLTF
many	TRBV27	TRBJ2-5	15	CASSLGAQDGETQYF
-	TRBV30	TRBJ2-5	15	CAWSPKREGQETQYF
few	TRBV25-1	TRBJ2-2	15	CASSLVAGETGELFF
many	TRBV30	TRBJ1-1	15	CAWRGWTTMNTEAFF
-	TRBV20-1	TRBJ1-2	12	CSADRAAYGYTF
few	TRBV27	TRBJ1-5	19	CASSFDEVTDRESNQPQHF
many	TRBV2	TRBJ1-1	15	CASSEWAPQGTEAFF
few	TRBV7-9	TRBJ2-1	12	CASSFTRDEQFF
few	TRBV19	TRBJ2-4	15	CASSSRGQGRNIQYF
many	TRBV12-3/TRBV12-4	TRBJ1-5	13	CASTFSFGWPQHF
-	TRBV29-1	TRBJ1-1	11	CSGGSGRKTFF
-	TRBV4-2	TRBJ1-2	14	CASSQEARLEGYTF
many	TRBV6-1	TRBJ1-6	14	CASSQAGGDSPLHF
many	TRBV15	TRBJ1-1	13	CATKDSMNTEAFF
many	TRBV30	TRBJ2-2	15	CAWSVGDRDTGELFF
many	TRBV11-3	TRBJ1-1	12	CASRGTGAEAFF
many	TRBV18	TRBJ2-5	13	CASSPPSKETQYF
few	TRBV27	TRBJ1-2	15	CASSPGAGEEYGYTF
-	TRBV7-2	TRBJ2-7	14	CASSPRGGREEQYF
-	TRBV13	TRBJ1-1	15	CASSLINRVNTEAFF
few	TRBV20-1	TRBJ1-2	15	CSASPGQRSNYGYTF
many	TRBV6-5	TRBJ1-4	15	CASSYNPATNEKLFF
few	TRBV30	TRBJ2-7	15	CATRSGFGTLYEQYF
many	TRBV12-3/TRBV12-4	TRBJ2-5	13	CASRGTNQETQYF
few	TRBV13	TRBJ1-2	14	CASSTSEGNYGYTF
-	TRBV2	TRBJ1-2	18	CASSGSPMGGKDNYGYTF
-	TRBV19	TRBJ1-2	14	CASNEQGVNYGYTF
-	TRBV4-1	TRBJ1-2	16	CASSQARQEDGYGYTF
many	TRBV6-1	TRBJ2-7	13	CASSTTGGYEQYF
many	TRBV28	TRBJ2-7	16	CASSLGTSGRRGEQYF
many	TRBV11-2	TRBJ2-2	16	CASSVTRQIAAGELFF
-	TRBV24-1	TRBJ2-1	16	CATSDFPGEAYNEQFF
-	TRBV9	TRBJ1-1	13	CASSGPYGGEAFF
many	TRBV2	TRBJ2-2	15	CASRGAGRGTGELFF